At least ten counts were recorded for the clone carrying this T cell receptor beta chain. Its specificity is unknown. The germline V gene has CDR1 SQVTM and CDR2 ANQGSEA. J lost 8 bases, V lost 3 bases, and 13 bases had no gene match. This CDR3 contains 15 residues. The sample comes from a study of CD8 T cells in ankylosing spondylitis. Study findings and constraints: What seemed typical of ankylosing spondylitis blood was a TCR beta motif built from roughly eight highly homologous variants. Before this, some motif variants had been reported in reactive arthritis synovial fluid and blood. The authors reported significant enrichment of disease-linked clones in matched ankylosing spondylitis synovial fluid.

For TCR beta, libraries came from quantitative 5'-RACE with molecular barcodes. TCRdb fed the 5' RACE reads into MiXCR, producing one record per CDR3 protein. The table includes 200,000 or so distinct CDR3 sequences, 13% detected once. Sequencing was done on a sample of blood, either unsorted or a sorted T cell fraction (not recorded which). This receptor was identified in a female donor with ankylosing spondylitis or in good health (not recorded which). This sequence joins TRBV29-1 and TRBJ2-3, with 8 nucleotides matching TRBD1. The DNA for the CDR3 is TGCAGCGTTGAGCAGGGGGCGATGGCTACCCCTACGCAGTATTTT. Amino acid sequence: CSVEQGAMATPTQYF.